The 21 T cell receptor beta chains reported below all come from one sample, sequenced in a study of blood T cell repertoires in COVID-19. Using immunoSEQ multiplex PCR, the repertoire was profiled, and TCRdb retains in-frame clones only, with some absent. The data hold about 280,000 clones, with approximately 85% observed a single time. The specimen was peripheral blood. The origin of the receptors is a man over 45 with active or convalescent COVID-19.

This rearrangement joins TRBV4-3 to TRBJ2-7, with 10 bases fitting TRBD2. Looked up from germline, CDR1 is LGHNA and CDR2 is YSLEER. CDR3 length equals 16 residues. Losses at the gene ends were 0 bases for V and 5 bases for J; bases not matched to a gene: 7. This chain's CDR3 is CASSQDWLAGVHEQYF. The CDR3 coding sequence is TGCGCCAGCAGCCAAGATTGGCTAGCGGGAGTCCACGAGCAGTACTTC.

This chain connects TRBV12-5 to TRBJ1-1, with TRBD1 as a possible D gene (5 bases). Germline V gene data show CDR1 as LGHNT and CDR2 as FRNRAP. V was trimmed by 1 base and J by 1 base, leaving 7 bases between them. The CDR3 runs 14 residues. CDR3 residues: CASGLGRGNTEAFF. The CDR3 bases are TGTGCTAGTGGTTTGGGGAGGGGGAACACTGAAGCTTTCTTT.

The chain joins TRBV10-2 to TRBJ1-3; D is uncertain. The CDR3 runs to 16 residues. V was trimmed by 11 bases and J by 2 bases, leaving 22 bases between them. Per the germline V gene, CDR1 is WSHSY and CDR2 is SAAADI. CDR3 in DNA: TGCGCCGCCGCGCGCTATACCTTTGAGGCTGGAAACACCATATATTTT. The encoded protein is CAAARYTFEAGNTIYF.

This chain connects TRBV24-1 to TRBJ2-2, with a possible D match to TRBD2 (6 bases). This CDR3 is 12 amino acids long. The germline V gene encodes CDR1 KGHDR and CDR2 SFDVKD. Trimming pared 8 bases from V and 4 bases from J, leaving 7 bases between. The CDR3 region is CATTSVTGELFF. CDR3 DNA sequence: TGTGCCACCACTAGCGTCACCGGGGAGCTGTTTTTT.

CDR3 DNA sequence: TGTGCCATCAGTTTGCAGGGTGGAGGCTACACCTTC. As protein: CAISLQGGGYTF. The chain recombines TRBV10-3 with TRBJ1-2, with a possible D match to TRBD1 (5 bases). The germline gives CDR1 ENHRY, CDR2 SYGVKD. The CDR3 length is 12 residues. The V end was cut by 5 bases, the J end by 8 bases, with 12 bases between.

The chain combines TRBV2 with TRBJ2-7, with D tentatively TRBD2 (6 bases). V gave up 4 bases and J gave up 6 bases, with 13 bases separating them. CDR1 and CDR2 (germline): SNHLY, FYNNEI. The CDR3 runs 13 residues. CDR3 sequence (DNA): TGTGCCAGCAGTGCGGGTCTGCGGGGCGAGCAGTACTTC. This sequence encodes CASSAGLRGEQYF.

The gene calls are TRBV4-2 and TRBJ2-1; 8 bases are a match to TRBD2. This CDR3 has 17 amino acids. Germline V gene lookup returns CDR1 LGHNA and CDR2 YNFKEQ. V lost 4 bases and J lost 0; bases outside the gene matches: 8. CDR3 coding DNA: TGTGCCAGCAGCCCACGACTAGCGACGAGCTCCTACAATGAGCAGTTCTTC. It encodes CASSPRLATSSYNEQFF.

This clone occurred a few times. This chain connects TRBV30 to TRBJ1-5; 9 bases line up with TRBD1. CDR1 and CDR2 from the germline V gene are GTSNPN and SVGIG (reference sequence). With V trimmed by 2 bases and J by 4 bases, 6 bases remained unmatched. The CDR3 loop spans 15 amino acids. The DNA of the CDR3 is TGTGCCTGGAGTATCCGACAGGGGGGTAATCAGCCCCAGCATTTT. Translating gives CAWSIRQGGNQPQHF.

The V and J genes are TRBV4-3 and TRBJ2-7, with TRBD1 matching over 10 bases. The junction had 4 bases not matched to a gene; V was cut back by 1 base and J by 7 bases. The length of the CDR3 is 14 residues. Per the germline V gene, CDR1 is LGHNA and CDR2 is YSLEER. For the CDR3, the DNA is TGCGCCAGCAGCCAAGGACAGGGGGCGGAGGAGCAGTACTTC. As protein: CASSQGQGAEEQYF.

The chain employs TRBV5-1 and TRBJ2-1; 9 bases line up with TRBD2. J gave up 7 bases and V 4 bases, and 9 bases lay outside the gene matches. CDR1 is SGHRS, CDR2 YFSETQ, per germline. The CDR3 has 15 amino acids. The CDR3 nucleotides are TGCGCCAGCAGCACGGCTAGCGGGGATCGGAATGAGCAGTTCTTC. Translation gives CASSTASGDRNEQFF.

J is TRBJ2-1 and V is TRBV9; D unresolved. The CDR3 consists of 13 residues. V was cut by 6 bases and J by 7 bases, with 14 bases left in between. The germline CDR1 and CDR2 sequences are SGDLS and YYNGEE. The CDR3 DNA reads as TGTGCCAGCAATTCGATGGCCACGAATGAGCAGTTCTTC. Translated, it gives CASNSMATNEQFF.

This chain connects TRBV6-2 or TRBV6-3 to TRBJ1-5, with TRBD1 as a possible D gene (5 bases). This CDR3 is 16 amino acids long. The ends were cut back, 4 bases at V and 2 bases at J, with 15 bases in the middle. Germline V gives CDR1 MNHEY, CDR2 SVGEGT. The CDR3 sequence is CASSFGGAPGNQPQHF. The CDR3 nucleotides read TGTGCCAGCAGTTTCGGAGGGGCTCCGGGCAATCAGCCCCAGCATTTT.

The V call is TRBV28, the J call TRBJ1-1; the match to TRBD1 covers 7 bases. Losses at the gene ends were 3 bases for V and 4 bases for J; bases not matched to a gene: 5. The CDR3 is 14 amino acids. Germline V gene lookup returns CDR1 MDHEN and CDR2 SYDVKM. The CDR3 sequence is CASSFPSGGTEAFF. The CDR3 nucleotides read TGTGCCAGCAGTTTCCCCTCAGGGGGCACTGAAGCTTTCTTT.

The chain carries TRBV6-6 and TRBJ1-1; unclear D gene. Germline CDR1 reads MNHNY; CDR2 reads SVGAGI (reference sequence). The CDR3 contains 14 residues. V lost 2 bases and J 0 bases, leaving 7 bases between the germline ends. The CDR3 DNA reads TGTGCCAGCAGTTACCCTGAGATGAACACTGAAGCTTTCTTT. Its translation: CASSYPEMNTEAFF.

The V call is TRBV7-9, the J call TRBJ1-2, with TRBD1 matching over 10 bases. The CDR3 totals 14 residues. V shed 4 bases, J shed 10 bases, and the junction held 9 bases outside the gene matches. Germline V lookup: CDR1 SEHNR, CDR2 FQNEAQ (reference sequence). The CDR3 sequence: CASSSRTGGSIYTF. CDR3 coding DNA: TGTGCCAGCAGCTCACGGACAGGGGGAAGTATCTACACCTTC.

The chain uses TRBV18 and TRBJ2-7; 9 bases fit TRBD1. Germline V gives CDR1 KGHSH, CDR2 LQKENI. V shed 2 bases, J shed 5 bases, and the junction held 10 bases outside the gene matches. The CDR3 loop spans 16 amino acids. CDR3 DNA sequence: TGTGCCAGCTCACCATTAGGTACAGGGGGCAAGAACGAGCAGTACTTC. Protein: CASSPLGTGGKNEQYF.

The CDR3 region is CASRPGISGKYEQYF. In DNA, the CDR3 is TGTGCCAGCAGACCTGGGATTAGCGGGAAGTACGAGCAGTACTTC. V usage is TRBV28 and J usage is TRBJ2-7; 8 bases are shared with TRBD2. The J segment lost 4 bases and the V segment lost 6 bases, leaving 11 bases of the junction unmatched. Per germline, CDR1 MDHEN and CDR2 SYDVKM. The CDR3 is made up of 15 amino acids.

This sequence joins TRBV6-5 and TRBJ2-5, with D possibly being TRBD1 (5 bases). Germline CDR1 reads MNHEY; CDR2 reads SVGAGI. V was shortened by 7 bases and J by 1 base, with 13 bases between the two germline ends. The CDR3 has 14 amino acids. The CDR3 sequence: CASIWGRAQETQYF. The CDR3 DNA reads TGTGCCAGCATCTGGGGCAGGGCCCAAGAGACCCAGTACTTC.

The rearrangement joins TRBV7-2 to TRBJ2-2, with 10 positions matching TRBD1. The CDR3 has 16 amino acids. Germline-derived CDR1 and CDR2 are SGHTA and FQGNSA. The V gene end was trimmed by 2 bases and the J gene end by 6 bases; junction bases not matched to a gene: 6. This CDR3 is CASSLRGTGVAGELFF. In nucleotides, the CDR3 is TGTGCCAGCAGCTTAAGGGGGACAGGGGTGGCCGGGGAGCTGTTTTTT.

The chain joins TRBV5-1 to TRBJ1-1; no clear D gene. CDR3 length: 13 amino acids. Germline values: CDR1 SGHRS, CDR2 YFSETQ. V was pared by 5 bases and J by 2 bases, with 10 bases between. CDR3 bases: TGCGCCAGCAGTGGGTCAGGAAACACTGAAGCTTTCTTT. Translated, it gives CASSGSGNTEAFF.

This clone showed up just once. This chain joins TRBV9 and TRBJ2-2, with 15 bases identical to TRBD2. The CDR3 contains 18 residues. Unmatched junction bases numbered 3, after V lost 3 bases and J lost 0 bases. Per germline, CDR1 SGDLS and CDR2 YYNGEE. The CDR3 sequence is CASSAGTSGRSNTGELFF. CDR3 bases: TGTGCCAGCAGCGCAGGGACTAGCGGGAGGTCGAACACCGGGGAGCTGTTTTTT. Full variable domain (missing parts from reference TRBV9 and TRBJ2-2): DSGVTQTPKHLITATGQRVTLRCSPRSGDLSVYWYQQSLDQGLQFLIQYYNGEERAKGNILERFSAQQFPDLHSELNLSSLELGDSALYFCASSAGTSGRSNTGELFFGEGSRLTVL.